Below are 16 T cell receptor beta chains sequenced from a single sample in a study of cytomegalovirus exposure and HLA in healthy donors. PCR was performed using 60 Vbeta and 13 Jbeta primers. Only in-frame clones appear in the TCRdb table, and some are missing; sequencing was by immunoSEQ multiplex PCR. The profile covers about 190,000 clones, with around 86% appearing a single time and roughly 1.7% taken by the ten largest. Sequencing was performed on PBMCs. The receptors come from a woman aged 18 to 35 in good health and CMV-seronegative.

V usage is TRBV19 and J usage is TRBJ2-2, with TRBD1 identical over 9 bases. The length of the CDR3 is 14 residues. Germline values: CDR1 LNHDA, CDR2 SQIVND (reference sequence). The junction had 6 bases not matched to a gene; V was cut back by 8 bases and J by 5 bases. CDR3 in amino acids: CASLDRGWTGELFF. The CDR3 DNA reads as TGTGCCAGTCTGGACAGGGGATGGACCGGGGAGCTGTTTTTT.

The CDR3 here is CASKPLAVYQETQYF. The DNA of the CDR3 is TGTGCCAGCAAACCACTAGCGGTGTACCAAGAGACCCAGTACTTC. The V gene is TRBV27, the J gene TRBJ2-5; TRBD2 matches at 8 bases. V shed 7 bases and J 0 bases; nucleotides not matched to a gene: 7. Germline V lookup: CDR1 MNHEY, CDR2 SMNVEV (reference sequence). The length of the CDR3 is 15 residues.

CDR3 protein: CASSLFGHTASNQPQHF. The CDR3 nucleotides are TGTGCCAGCAGCTTGTTCGGCCATACAGCTAGCAATCAGCCCCAGCATTTT. The chain uses TRBV5-6 and TRBJ1-5; no firm D call. The CDR3 covers 17 residues. The V gene lost 1 base and the J gene lost 0 bases, with 14 bases spanning the gap. The germline gives CDR1 SGHDT, CDR2 YYEEEE.

The chain carries TRBV2 and TRBJ2-2; 9 bases match TRBD1. Germline V CDR1 and CDR2: SNHLY, FYNNEI. This CDR3 spans 16 amino acids. The trim removed 7 bases at V and 3 bases at J, leaving 9 bases unmatched. The chain's CDR3 is CASTGGQGPYTGELFF. The CDR3 coding sequence is TGTGCCAGCACCGGTGGACAGGGGCCATACACCGGGGAGCTGTTTTTT.

Worth noting for this clone: At one end the junction does not follow the germline gene, possibly because of a read error. The chain has TRBV10-3 and TRBJ2-6; 10 bases match TRBD1. Germline assignment: CDR1 ENHRY and CDR2 SYGVKD. This CDR3 is 16 amino acids long. The CDR3: CAIAGTGASGANVLTF. The CDR3 DNA is TGTGCCATTGCCGGGACAGGGGCGTCTGGAGCCAACGTCCTGACTTTC.

This clone appeared once. The junction and the germline gene differ at one end; a read error may be behind it. J is TRBJ2-2 and V is TRBV5-1, with 10 nucleotides matching TRBD2. The CDR3 totals 15 residues. CDR1 is SGHRS, CDR2 YFSETQ, per germline. In DNA form, the CDR3 reads TGCGCCAGCAGCTTGAGGGGAAACCCTAGCGGGGGGCTGTTTTTT. This gives the protein CASSLRGNPSGGLFF.

The J gene is TRBJ1-2, the V gene TRBV4-3; 8 positions agree with TRBD1. With 0 bases clipped from V and 8 bases from J, the junction kept 5 bases outside the gene matches. This CDR3 is built from 14 residues. CDR1 and CDR2 (germline): LGHNA, YSLEER. As DNA, the CDR3 is TGCGCCAGCAGCCAAGAGTCAGGGGGCATAGGCTACACCTTC. Amino acids: CASSQESGGIGYTF.

The chain employs TRBV28 and TRBJ2-3; D uncertain. The CDR3 spans 14 residues. Germline V gene lookup returns CDR1 MDHEN and CDR2 SYDVKM. V was trimmed by 8 bases and J by 0 bases, leaving 12 bases between them. The CDR3 here is CASRPPGSTDTQYF. The CDR3 DNA reads TGTGCCAGCCGCCCCCCAGGAAGCACAGATACGCAGTATTTT.

This chain joins TRBV6-1 and TRBJ2-1, with D maybe TRBD1 (5 bases). The CDR3 covers 15 residues. Germline-derived CDR1 and CDR2 are MNHNS and SASEGT. V was clipped by 1 base and J by 5 bases, with 12 bases between them. The CDR3 DNA follows: TGTGCCAGCAGTGAAGGCAGGGTTCGTGACAATGAGCAGTTCTTC. Translating gives CASSEGRVRDNEQFF.

This clone was seen only a few times. V and J are TRBV2 and TRBJ2-3, with 14 nucleotides matching TRBD2. The CDR3 has 19 amino acids. The V gene end was trimmed by 5 bases and the J gene end by 2 bases; junction bases not matched to a gene: 12. Per the germline V gene, CDR1 is SNHLY and CDR2 is FYNNEI. In DNA form, the CDR3 reads TGTGCCAGCAGTAAAGGCCCTGGACTAGCGGGGGGCCTCACAGATACGCAGTATTTT. Translated, it gives CASSKGPGLAGGLTDTQYF.

V and J are TRBV6-6 and TRBJ2-7, with D perhaps matching TRBD2 (6 bases). V dropped 2 bases and J dropped 0 bases, with 14 bases sitting between them. The CDR3 totals 16 residues. CDR1 and CDR2 (germline): MNHNY, SVGAGI (reference sequence). CDR3 protein: CASSYPDYPVSYEQYF. The CDR3 region has the DNA TGTGCCAGCAGTTACCCGGACTACCCTGTCTCCTACGAGCAGTACTTC.

The CDR3 DNA is TGTGCAAGTCGCTCATATAGCGGGGGGCCCATCTACGAGCAGTACTTC. Translation gives CASRSYSGGPIYEQYF. The genes are TRBV12-2 and TRBJ2-7; TRBD2, the D gene given by the table, was not confirmed from the DNA. TRBV12-2 is marked as a pseudogene. The CDR3 has 16 residues.

This clone was seen more than once but under ten times. The chain is built from TRBV5-1 and TRBJ2-4; TRBD2 matches 8 bases. CDR3 length equals 16 residues. V was pared by 1 base and J by 4 bases, with 7 bases of the junction left unmatched. CDR1 SGHRS and CDR2 YFSETQ come from the germline V gene. This CDR3 reads CASSLQRGGGKNIQYF. CDR3 in DNA: TGCGCCAGCAGCTTGCAACGGGGGGGAGGTAAAAACATTCAGTACTTC.

V and J are TRBV7-8 and TRBJ2-3, with 7 bases lining up with TRBD2. This CDR3 is built from 15 residues. V gave up 0 bases and J gave up 6 bases; unmatched junction bases: 6. Looked up from germline, CDR1 is SGHVS and CDR2 is FQNEAQ. CDR3 sequence: CASSLARLASDTQYF. CDR3 DNA sequence: TGTGCCAGCAGCTTAGCTCGACTAGCTAGCGATACGCAGTATTTT.

The V and J genes are TRBV18 and TRBJ2-7, with no clear D. The CDR3 covers 11 residues. Looked up from germline, CDR1 is KGHSH and CDR2 is LQKENI. V lost 2 bases and J lost 4, with 3 bases in between. DNA for the CDR3: TGTGCCAGCTCACCAGAGTACGAGCAGTACTTC. It yields the protein CASSPEYEQYF.

The gene calls are TRBV2 and TRBJ2-1; 13 bases match TRBD2. The CDR3 contains 15 residues. The germline gives CDR1 SNHLY, CDR2 FYNNEI. The V gene end was trimmed by 5 bases and the J gene end by 7 bases; junction bases not matched to a gene: 5. CDR3 in DNA: TGTGCCAGCAGTTTCGGACTAGCGGGAGAAAATGAGCAGTTCTTC. Translation gives CASSFGLAGENEQFF.